This T cell receptor (beta chain) was recovered during a study of T cells after yellow fever vaccination (dated by TCRdb to about 2019). At the level of the whole study: The SMART-Seq v4 Ultra Low Input RNA kit was used to prepare libraries from fractions with low cell numbers. To follow T-cell clones before and after primary and booster YFV17D yellow fever vaccination, bulk TCR alpha and beta repertoires were sequenced over time. The cohort comprised two healthy male donors, one aged 18 to 30 and one aged 30 to 39 years. Blood samples were taken at several timepoints before and after primary and secondary immunization, and bulk PBMC replicates and cell subsets were isolated. What the work shows at the level of the full study, not this receptor alone: The secondary T-cell response was weaker than the primary response but faster, peaking on day 5 instead of day 15. Only a couple of donors were included in the study, so the extent to which the findings can be generalized is limited. Computational filtering was needed because FACS-sorted repertoires could contain abundant contaminating clonotypes from the bulk population. A small share of clonotypes occurred in both CD4 and CD8 compartments, likely arising from convergent recombination. Most clones expanded after primary vaccination (approximately 96% of CD4 and 88% of CD8) were re-detected after the booster, suggesting that broad memory maintenance occurred.

What this sample's treatment or condition label stands for: live attenuated yellow fever vaccine strain. PBMCs were isolated from peripheral blood using a standard Ficoll-Paque protocol. Epitope-specific CD8 T cells were sorted using a dextramer loaded with the yellow fever NS4B epitope peptide, with anti-CD3 and anti-CD8 staining. RNA was extracted with TriZol from bulk PBMCs, CD4 and CD8 fractions, and dextramer-positive and dextramer-negative fractions. TCR cDNA was made using 5'RACE template switching, a step that added a universal primer site and unique molecular identifiers. Priming of cDNA synthesis was performed from both the TCR alpha and TCR beta constant segments. Library amplification used two PCR steps, and the second PCR step added sample barcodes and sequencing adapters. Sequencing of libraries was performed on Illumina HiSeq 2500 (2x100 bp) or NovaSeq (2x150 bp). Regarding the original processing steps: MIGEC was used to demultiplex reads and collapse the reads into UMI consensus sequences, and MiXCR was used for V(D)J alignment. Vaccine-responding clonotypes were identified with edgeR using replicate PBMC samples, with FDR below 0.01 and a log2 fold change above 5 up to day 15 being required. Each bulk clonotype received a CD4 or CD8 identity based on whether the sequenced CD4 or CD8 repertoire contained that clonotype at higher abundance. NS4B-specific clonotypes were defined as those at least 10-fold enriched in dextramer-positive over dextramer-negative fractions; CD4-biased clonotypes were excluded. TCRdb reanalyzed the raw reads on its own, using fastp at Q25 for trimming and MiXCR for clone calling, and kept in-frame beta chains. Entries that share a CDR3 protein sequence are merged under the most common genes and DNA. Clone size and V and J calls follow TCRdb, not the original study. The sample table lists about 85,000 distinct CDR3 sequences, 13% of them with a count of one. In total, the top ten clones hold just under 25% of the sample.

The CDR3 numbers 14 residues from cysteine through phenylalanine. The entry retains the CDR3 DNA only, 42 bases that are in frame from base 1. Cut back by 7 bases and 3 bases, the V and J ends lie 13 bases apart. Details on this clonotype: Base quality data are lacking; no much larger clone is found one base away.

This specimen consisted of CD8+ T cells not binding an NS4B(214-222) dextramer, sorted from PBMCs, obtained around 3 weeks after the first yellow fever vaccination. The cell subset or site label of this sample denotes: NS4B epitope dextramer-negative CD8 T cells. The rearranged segments are TRBV12-3 or TRBV12-4 and TRBJ2-1; TRBD1 is a possible D gene, resting on 6 matching bases. The TCR comes from a young man who received the YFV17D yellow fever vaccine. The base sequence is TGTGCCAGCAACAAACAGGGAATCTACAATGAGCAGTTCTTC. Translated, this gives CASNKQGIYNEQFF.